Presented here are 8 T cell receptor beta chains from one specimen sequenced in a study of cytomegalovirus exposure and HLA in healthy donors. In the PCR, 60 Vbeta and 13 Jbeta primers were used. The method was immunoSEQ multiplex PCR; TCRdb's version includes in-frame clones alone and lacks a portion of them. The sample has about 140,000 clones, roughly 80% seen once. Material: PBMCs. These receptor sequences come from a man aged 35 to 55 in good health and CMV-seronegative.

The chain is built from TRBV19 and TRBJ2-1; D is unresolved. CDR1 is LNHDA and CDR2 is SQIVND in the germline V gene (reference sequence). The V end lost 4 bases, the J end lost 3 bases, and 7 bases lay between the germline ends. The CDR3 totals 13 residues. The CDR3 here is CASSNRVYNEQFF. The CDR3 bases are TGTGCCAGTAGTAACCGGGTCTACAATGAGCAGTTCTTC.

This clone was detected a few times. The J gene is TRBJ1-5, the V gene TRBV2, with D unclear. Trimming shortened V by 2 bases and J by 6 bases, and 5 bases separated the two germline ends. The CDR3 has 12 residues. Germline V CDR1 and CDR2: SNHLY, FYNNEI. The CDR3 protein is CASSEFRQPQHF. The CDR3 coding sequence is TGTGCCAGCAGTGAATTCCGTCAGCCCCAGCATTTT.

The chain joins TRBV6-6 to TRBJ2-5; a weak D match, TRBD1 (6 bases). V lost 0 bases and J lost 3, with 8 bases in between. The CDR3 runs 14 residues. Per germline, CDR1 MNHNY and CDR2 SVGAGI (reference sequence). The CDR3 here is CASSYSHREETQYF. In nucleotides, the CDR3 is TGTGCCAGCAGTTACTCCCACAGGGAAGAGACCCAGTACTTC.

The V call is TRBV6-6, the J call TRBJ2-7, with 9 nucleotides matching TRBD1. Unmatched junction bases numbered 2, after V lost 8 bases and J lost 0 bases. The V gene's germline CDR1 is MNHNY and CDR2 SVGAGI (reference sequence). The CDR3 extends over 13 amino acids. CDR3 sequence: CASGTGTSYEQYF. The CDR3 nucleotides read TGTGCCAGCGGGACAGGGACCTCCTACGAGCAGTACTTC.

This CDR3 is CASSETPGLNPYF. The DNA of the CDR3 is TGCGCCAGCAGTGAGACACCGGGTTTAAACCCCTACTTC. V gene TRBV10-1 combines with J gene TRBJ2-7; unclear D gene. V was trimmed by 2 bases and J by 13 bases, leaving 18 bases between them. Germline V gives CDR1 WNHNN, CDR2 SYGVQD (reference sequence). This CDR3 spans 13 amino acids.

V usage is TRBV5-1 and J usage is TRBJ1-5, with no clear D. The CDR3 is 15 residues long. The V end was cut by 3 bases, the J end by 0 bases, with 10 bases between. Germline V gene data show CDR1 as SGHRS and CDR2 as YFSETQ. The CDR3 region is CASSSQPGSNQPQHF. For the CDR3, the DNA is TGCGCCAGCAGCTCCCAACCAGGTAGCAATCAGCCCCAGCATTTT.

This clone turned up a few times. The V call is TRBV18, the J call TRBJ2-7, with 11 bases that match TRBD1. This CDR3 has 16 residues. The germline V gene has CDR1 KGHSH and CDR2 LQKENI. The trim removed 4 bases at V and 3 bases at J, leaving 8 bases unmatched. The CDR3 coding sequence is TGTGCCAGCTCACTTCTTGGGACAGGGGGGGACTACGAGCAGTACTTC. Translation gives CASSLLGTGGDYEQYF.

This sequence joins TRBV11-2 and TRBJ1-3, with D unresolved. Between the trimmed V and J ends, which lost 3 bases and 4 bases, there was a span of 7 bases. The germline V gene has CDR1 SGHAT and CDR2 FQNNGV. The CDR3 spans 13 residues. Written as DNA, the CDR3 is TGTGCCAGCAGCTTTAACGGGGGAAACACCATATATTTT. Protein sequence: CASSFNGGNTIYF.